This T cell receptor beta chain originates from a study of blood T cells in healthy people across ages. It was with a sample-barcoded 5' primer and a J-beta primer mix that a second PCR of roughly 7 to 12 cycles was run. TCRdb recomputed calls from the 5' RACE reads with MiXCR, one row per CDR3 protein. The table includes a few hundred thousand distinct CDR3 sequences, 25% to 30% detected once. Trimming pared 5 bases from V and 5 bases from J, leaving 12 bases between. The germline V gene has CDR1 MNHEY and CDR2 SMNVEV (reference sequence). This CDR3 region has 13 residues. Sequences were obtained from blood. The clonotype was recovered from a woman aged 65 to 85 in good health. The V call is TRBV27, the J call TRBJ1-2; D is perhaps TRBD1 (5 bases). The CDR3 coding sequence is TGTGCCAGCAGTCACGACAGTTCATATGGCTACACCTTC. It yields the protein CASSHDSSYGYTF.